This TCR beta chain emerged from a study of blood T cell repertoires in COVID-19. At the level of the study: Acute and convalescent COVID-19 samples came from the United States, Italy and Spain. The analysed material was cDNA or gDNA that came from T cells, B-cell-depleted T cells, or PBMCs.

Study processing details: For nucleated cells, counts were estimated from reference gene primer amplification. Some clones are missing from TCRdb's copy, which holds only in-frame ones; the method was immunoSEQ multiplex PCR. V, J and clone size were drawn from that table, and D and trimming were deduced from the DNA. The data show around 190,000 clones, with around nine tenths seen just once and roughly 1.6% held by the top ten. The ends lost 2 bases at V and 5 bases at J; junction bases unmatched: 1. In germline, CDR1 is MNHEY, CDR2 SVGAGI. The CDR3 length is 13 residues. This clone appeared a single time.

This chain joins TRBV6-5 and TRBJ2-5; 8 positions match TRBD2. This TCR derives from a young man with active or convalescent COVID-19. The material sequenced was peripheral blood. The CDR3 here is CASSYPGGETQYF. The CDR3 DNA sequence: TGTGCCAGCAGTTACCCGGGGGGGGAGACCCAGTACTTC.